Listed here are 15 T cell receptor beta chains from one sample, sequenced in a study of follicular helper T cells after annual influenza vaccination. Sequencing was performed with immunoSEQ multiplex PCR; in TCRdb, only in-frame clones are kept and a portion is missing. The sample records more than 10,000 clones, roughly 77% being singletons. The time point denotes: 2014-2015 season, pre-vaccination. The sample was CXCR5- memory CD4+ T cells sorted from blood, taken on the day of influenza vaccination. The receptor set was obtained from an adult who received the influenza vaccine.

The chain combines TRBV5-6 with TRBJ1-5; D gene unclear. The CDR3 loop spans 18 amino acids. CDR1 is SGHDT, CDR2 YYEEEE, per germline. Between the trimmed V and J ends, which lost 2 bases and 0 bases, there was a span of 18 bases. The CDR3 nucleotides are TGTGCCAGCAGCTTTACCCGGTTTCTTAAGATTAGCAATCAGCCCCAGCATTTT. Protein: CASSFTRFLKISNQPQHF.

The chain combines TRBV28 with TRBJ1-5; D is possibly TRBD1 (6 bases). Looked up from germline, CDR1 is MDHEN and CDR2 is SYDVKM. This CDR3 has 16 amino acids. The V end lost 6 bases, the J end lost 10 bases, and 25 bases lay between the germline ends. CDR3 region: CASSPNYGGAALPQHF. The CDR3 DNA reads TGTGCCAGCAGCCCCAATTATGGGGGGGCTGCGTTACCCCAGCATTTT.

This chain connects TRBV5-5 to TRBJ2-1; TRBD1 matches 9 bases. Germline-derived CDR1 and CDR2 are SGHKS and YYEKEE (reference sequence). CDR3 length: 14 amino acids. V lost 3 bases to trimming and J lost 14 bases; unmatched junction nucleotides: 12. Here the CDR3 reads CASSYPPTGTGKFF. In nucleotides, the CDR3 is TGTGCCAGCAGCTATCCACCGACCGGGACAGGGAAGTTCTTC.

The rearrangement links TRBV5-1 to TRBJ2-2, with 11 bases aligning to TRBD2. CDR3 length equals 17 residues. CDR1 is SGHRS and CDR2 is YFSETQ in the germline V gene. V lost 4 bases to trimming and J lost 5 bases; unmatched junction nucleotides: 10. This chain's CDR3 is CASSRGSSGRYTGELFF. CDR3 bases: TGCGCCAGCAGCCGGGGATCTAGCGGGAGGTATACCGGGGAGCTGTTTTTT.

The chain has TRBV6-5 and TRBJ2-1; TRBD1 or TRBD2 may be the D gene (5 bases each). Germline-derived CDR1 and CDR2 are MNHEY and SVGAGI. Trimming shortened V by 9 bases and J by 13 bases, and 16 bases separated the two germline ends. The CDR3 is 11 residues long. The CDR3 DNA sequence: TGTGCCAGTCGAGAGGGGCTAGTTCAGTTCTTC. Translating it yields CASREGLVQFF.

The chain joins TRBV7-2 to TRBJ1-5, with no clear D. V lost 2 bases and J lost 2, with 16 bases in between. From germline, CDR1 is SGHTA and CDR2 FQGNSA. The CDR3 runs to 17 residues. In nucleotides, the CDR3 is TGTGCCAGCAGCTTAAGTGCAAATCTCTTAGGCAATCAGCCCCAGCATTTT. Translated: CASSLSANLLGNQPQHF.

This clone was detected a few times. V is TRBV7-9 and J is TRBJ1-4, with 8 bases lining up with TRBD1. The CDR3 extends over 15 amino acids. Germline V gives CDR1 SEHNR, CDR2 FQNEAQ (reference sequence). V lost 0 bases, J lost 8 bases, and 5 bases stayed unmatched. The CDR3 is CASSLATGVREKLFF. In DNA form, the CDR3 reads TGTGCCAGCAGCTTAGCGACAGGGGTGCGGGAAAAACTGTTTTTT.

This chain joins TRBV6-1 and TRBJ2-5, with unresolved D. The CDR3 length is 14 residues. Trimming took off 2 bases at V and 2 bases at J, with 9 bases between the two ends. The V gene's germline CDR1 is MNHNS and CDR2 SASEGT. CDR3 nucleotides: TGTGCCAGCAGTGAATATCGGGTGCAAGAGACCCAGTACTTC. Translated, it gives CASSEYRVQETQYF.

The chain links TRBV6-5 to TRBJ1-4, with D perhaps matching TRBD1 (5 bases). The germline gives CDR1 MNHEY, CDR2 SVGAGI. The CDR3 sequence is 15 residues long. Trimming left V 5 bases short and J 1 base short, with 11 bases between. The CDR3 is CASSPRGGTNEKLFF. CDR3 nucleotides: TGTGCCAGCAGTCCCCGTGGGGGAACTAATGAAAAACTGTTTTTT.

The chain uses TRBV4-1 and TRBJ1-5; D perhaps matches TRBD1 (6 bases). Germline V gene data show CDR1 as MGHRA and CDR2 as YSYEKL. The CDR3 is made up of 13 amino acids. V was pared by 3 bases and J by 7 bases, with 10 bases between. CDR3 in amino acids: CASSQGARQPQHF. The CDR3, as DNA: TGCGCCAGCAGCCAGGGGGCGAGGCAGCCCCAGCATTTT.

The rearrangement joins TRBV11-2 to TRBJ2-7; maybe TRBD2 (6 bases). The length of the CDR3 is 14 residues. Germline values: CDR1 SGHAT, CDR2 FQNNGV. Trimming took off 3 bases at V and 6 bases at J, with 15 bases between the two ends. The CDR3 coding sequence is TGTGCCAGCAGCTTGGACTACCGGGCCGCCGAGCAGTACTTC. Translating it yields CASSLDYRAAEQYF.

The genes are TRBV11-2 and TRBJ2-1; 11 bases map to TRBD2. The J segment lost 6 bases and the V segment lost 3 bases, leaving 1 base of the junction unmatched. Germline CDR1 is SGHAT and CDR2 is FQNNGV. CDR3 size: 14 residues. The CDR3 loop is CASSFGTSGNEQFF. Here the CDR3 DNA reads TGTGCCAGCAGCTTCGGGACTAGCGGCAATGAGCAGTTCTTC.

The genes are TRBV30 and TRBJ2-7; possible D gene TRBD1, 6 bases. Trimming removed 2 bases from V and 5 bases from J, with 13 bases in between. Germline CDR1 is GTSNPN and CDR2 is SVGIG (reference sequence). The CDR3 covers 13 residues. The CDR3: CAWSTDSFHEQYF. The CDR3 bases are TGTGCCTGGAGTACGGACAGTTTTCACGAGCAGTACTTC.

This clone was counted only a few times. The V and J genes are TRBV4-3 and TRBJ2-7, with 7 positions matching TRBD1. The V gene's germline CDR1 is LGHNA and CDR2 YSLEER. With V trimmed by 4 bases and J by 2 bases, 2 bases remained unmatched. The CDR3 is 13 amino acids. The CDR3 spells CASSRDRAYEQYF. The CDR3 region has the DNA TGCGCCAGCAGCCGAGACAGGGCCTACGAGCAGTACTTC.

The rearrangement joins TRBV5-5 to TRBJ1-5, with 11 bases identical to TRBD1. CDR3 length: 17 amino acids. Germline assignment: CDR1 SGHKS and CDR2 YYEKEE (reference sequence). V was pared by 4 bases and J by 1 base, with 7 bases of the junction left unmatched. Here the CDR3 DNA reads TGTGCCAGCAGCGCGGCCGGGACAGGGGGAAGCAATCAGCCCCAGCATTTT. Protein: CASSAAGTGGSNQPQHF.